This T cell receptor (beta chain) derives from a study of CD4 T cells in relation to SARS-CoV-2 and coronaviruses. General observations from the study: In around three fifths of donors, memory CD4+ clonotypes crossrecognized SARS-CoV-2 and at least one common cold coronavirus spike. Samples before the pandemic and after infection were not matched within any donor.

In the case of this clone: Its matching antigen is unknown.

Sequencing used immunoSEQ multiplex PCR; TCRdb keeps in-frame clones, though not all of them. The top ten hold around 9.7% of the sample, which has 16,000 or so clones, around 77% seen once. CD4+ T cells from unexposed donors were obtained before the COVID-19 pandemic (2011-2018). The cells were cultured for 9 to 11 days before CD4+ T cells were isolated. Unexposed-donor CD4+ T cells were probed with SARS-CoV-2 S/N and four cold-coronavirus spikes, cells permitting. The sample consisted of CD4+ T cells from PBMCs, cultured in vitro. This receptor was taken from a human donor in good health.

The CDR3 DNA reads TGTGCCTGGGACGGGGCTGCGGGAATTAGACCCGGGGAGCTGTTTTTT. This encodes CAWDGAAGIRPGELFF. The chain employs TRBV30 and TRBJ2-2; perhaps TRBD2 as D (6 bases). The CDR3 runs to 16 residues. Looked up from germline, CDR1 is GTSNPN and CDR2 is SVGIG (reference sequence). V lost 5 bases and J lost 6, with 22 bases in between.